The present entry profiles one T cell receptor beta chain with its context. The antigen is unknown. The data were taken from a study of blood T cells in healthy people across ages. Study-wide points: Whereas aged donors had fewer naive CD4+ cells, long-lived donors had more of them and higher diversity.

Then a second PCR, running roughly 7 to 11 cycles, was carried out with a sample-barcoded 5' primer and a J-beta primer mix. Through a template-switch adaptor with 12 random nucleotides, each cDNA molecule received a tag. MiXCR, run by TCRdb on the 5' RACE reads, gives a single entry per CDR3 protein. The sample holds some 710,000 distinct CDR3 sequences, 46% seen once. Germline CDR1 MNHEY, CDR2 SVGEGT. The V end was cut by 1 base, the J end by 0 bases, with 13 bases between. This CDR3 region has 17 residues. The receptor's source is a man aged 80 or over in good health. The J gene is TRBJ1-5, the V gene TRBV6-2 or TRBV6-3; D ambiguous. Sequencing was done on a sample of blood. CDR3 DNA: TGTGCCAGCAGTTACTTTGGCAGTTCAGATAGCAATCAGCCCCAGCATTTT. Amino acids: CASSYFGSSDSNQPQHF.